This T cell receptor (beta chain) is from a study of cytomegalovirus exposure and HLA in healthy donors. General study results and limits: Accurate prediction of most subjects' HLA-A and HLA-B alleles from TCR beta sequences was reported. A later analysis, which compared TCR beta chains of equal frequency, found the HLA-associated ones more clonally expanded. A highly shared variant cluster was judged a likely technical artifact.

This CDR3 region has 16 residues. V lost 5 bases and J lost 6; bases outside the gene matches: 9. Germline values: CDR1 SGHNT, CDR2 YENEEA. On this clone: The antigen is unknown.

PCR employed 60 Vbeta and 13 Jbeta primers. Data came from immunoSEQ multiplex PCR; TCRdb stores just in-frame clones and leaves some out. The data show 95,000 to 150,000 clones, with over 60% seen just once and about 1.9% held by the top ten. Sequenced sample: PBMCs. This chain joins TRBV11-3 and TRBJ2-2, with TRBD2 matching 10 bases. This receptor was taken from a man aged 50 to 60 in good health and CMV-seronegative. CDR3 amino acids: CASSPESGGVAGELFF. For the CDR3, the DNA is TGTGCCAGCAGCCCAGAGAGCGGGGGGGTCGCCGGGGAGCTGTTTTTT.